One and the same sample provided the 14 T cell receptor beta chains below, sequenced in a study of blood T cell repertoires in COVID-19. Profiling relied on immunoSEQ multiplex PCR, and the TCRdb table lists in-frame clones only, not all of them. The sample holds 25,000 to 30,000 clones; just under 95% are singletons and the top ten take approximately 0.78%. Sequenced: peripheral blood. These receptor sequences come from a woman aged 70-85 years with COVID-19, enrolled during active disease.

This chain links TRBV4-1 with TRBJ1-5; D might be TRBD1 (5 bases). The germline gives CDR1 MGHRA, CDR2 YSYEKL. CDR3 length: 18 residues. The germline V and J ends were trimmed by 4 bases and 0 bases, with 19 bases remaining between them. The CDR3 protein is CASSPRNRGVSSNQPQHF. CDR3 DNA: TGCGCCAGCAGCCCTCGCAATAGGGGCGTAAGTAGCAATCAGCCCCAGCATTTT.

The CDR3 protein is CATSDLTSSAGELFF. CDR3 DNA: TGTGCCACCAGTGATTTGACTAGCTCGGCCGGGGAGCTGTTTTTT. This chain joins TRBV24-1 and TRBJ2-2; TRBD2 might be the D (6 bases). CDR1 is KGHDR, CDR2 SFDVKD, per germline. CDR3 size: 15 residues. V was clipped by 0 bases and J by 6 bases, with 10 bases between them.

This clone was seen once. The chain has TRBV15 and TRBJ1-2, with TRBD1 as a possible D gene (5 bases). This CDR3 is 13 amino acids long. Per the germline V gene, CDR1 is LNHNV and CDR2 is YYDKDF (reference sequence). The V end was cut by 0 bases, the J end by 8 bases, with 10 bases between. The CDR3 nucleotides read TGTGCCACCAGCAGAGACCTACAGGAAGGCTACACCTTC. Its translation is CATSRDLQEGYTF.

This chain links TRBV28 with TRBJ1-4; D may be TRBD1 (5 bases). CDR3 length: 15 amino acids. Trimming stripped 7 bases from V and 8 bases from J, with 20 bases between. Germline values: CDR1 MDHEN, CDR2 SYDVKM. CDR3 DNA: TGTGCCAGCACCTCCCATGGGGGGTTGGAAGAAAAACTGTTTTTT. Translating it yields CASTSHGGLEEKLFF.

This sequence joins TRBV23-1 and TRBJ1-6; D is possibly TRBD1 (5 bases). TRBV23-1 is annotated as an ORF whose role is uncertain. V lost 5 bases and J lost 0, with 17 bases in between. This CDR3 has 18 amino acids. The CDR3 sequence is CASSKGVERSSYNSPLHF. The CDR3 DNA is TGCGCCAGCAGTAAAGGGGTTGAGAGGAGCTCCTATAATTCACCCCTCCACTTT.

This clone was recorded once. The chain recombines TRBV7-2 with TRBJ2-5, with 7 nucleotides matching TRBD1. Germline V gives CDR1 SGHTA, CDR2 FQGNSA. The junction had 6 bases not matched to a gene; V was cut back by 5 bases and J by 0 bases. The CDR3 totals 15 residues. The CDR3 loop is CASSPHGQDQETQYF. CDR3 sequence (DNA): TGTGCCAGCAGCCCCCACGGACAGGACCAAGAGACCCAGTACTTC.

The chain has TRBV28 and TRBJ2-1; 7 bases are shared with TRBD2. From germline, CDR1 is MDHEN and CDR2 SYDVKM. There are 15 residues in the CDR3. V gave up 3 bases and J gave up 9 bases; unmatched junction bases: 11. CDR3 loop: CASSFTRTSGREQFF. For the CDR3, the DNA is TGTGCCAGCAGTTTCACACGGACTAGTGGCCGTGAGCAGTTCTTC.

This clone was found once. CDR3 DNA: TGTGCCAGCAGTTACTTGGGACAGGGGAATCAGCCCCAGCATTTT. Amino acids: CASSYLGQGNQPQHF. The genes are TRBV6-2 or TRBV6-3 and TRBJ1-5; 10 positions match TRBD1. Germline V gene lookup returns CDR1 MNHEY and CDR2 SVGEGT. The CDR3 is made up of 15 amino acids. V gave up 1 base and J gave up 4 bases; unmatched junction bases: 1.

The rearrangement links TRBV10-3 to TRBJ2-2; possibly TRBD2 for D (6 bases). Trimming stripped 11 bases from V and 6 bases from J, with 16 bases between. CDR3 length: 13 amino acids. Germline V gene data show CDR1 as ENHRY and CDR2 as SYGVKD. The CDR3 region is CAATASESGELFF. The CDR3 DNA follows: TGTGCCGCCACGGCTAGCGAGTCCGGGGAGCTGTTTTTT.

V and J are TRBV3-1 (or the pseudogene TRBV3-2) and TRBJ1-2, with D maybe TRBD1 (6 bases). V was shortened by 3 bases and J by 2 bases, with 13 bases between the two germline ends. Germline CDR1 and CDR2: LGHDT and YNNKEL (reference sequence). CDR3 length: 15 amino acids. CDR3 bases: TGTGCCAGCAGCCATCCCCCAGGGGTAAACTATGGCTACACCTTC. This translates into CASSHPPGVNYGYTF.

The chain uses TRBV9 and TRBJ1-1; D call uncertain. Germline CDR1 is SGDLS and CDR2 is YYNGEE. Trimming removed 3 bases from V and 1 base from J, with 10 bases in between. The length of the CDR3 is 14 residues. CDR3 in amino acids: CASSALQWNTEAFF. CDR3 DNA sequence: TGTGCCAGCAGCGCCTTACAGTGGAACACTGAAGCTTTCTTT.

This chain links TRBV18 with TRBJ2-1, with D perhaps TRBD2 (5 bases). Germline lookup yields CDR1 KGHSH and CDR2 LQKENI. This CDR3 is 16 amino acids long. Trimming left V 6 bases short and J 4 bases short, with 19 bases between. The CDR3: CASSSTRSTGYNEQFF. The CDR3 DNA is TGTGCCAGCTCTTCAACGAGGAGCACGGGGTACAATGAGCAGTTCTTC.

Notes on this clone: An end of the junction does not agree with germline; a read error may underlie this. The chain recombines TRBV7-7 with TRBJ2-3, with 7 bases fitting TRBD1. Germline lookup yields CDR1 SSHAT and CDR2 FNYEAQ (reference sequence). The CDR3 runs to 16 residues. CDR3 sequence reads: CASSLGGQASTDTQYF. Here the CDR3 DNA reads TGTGCTAGCAGCTTAGGAGGACAGGCTAGCACAGATACGCAGTATTTT.

V and J are TRBV6-5 and TRBJ1-6, with 7 nucleotides matching TRBD1. The CDR3 runs to 16 residues. Germline loops: CDR1 MNHEY, CDR2 SVGAGI. Trimming at V came to 4 bases and at J to 8 bases, leaving 11 bases not matched to a gene. The CDR3 bases are TGTGCCAGCAGTTCCTGGGACAGAGGACCCCATTCACCCCTCCACTTT. Amino acid sequence: CASSSWDRGPHSPLHF.